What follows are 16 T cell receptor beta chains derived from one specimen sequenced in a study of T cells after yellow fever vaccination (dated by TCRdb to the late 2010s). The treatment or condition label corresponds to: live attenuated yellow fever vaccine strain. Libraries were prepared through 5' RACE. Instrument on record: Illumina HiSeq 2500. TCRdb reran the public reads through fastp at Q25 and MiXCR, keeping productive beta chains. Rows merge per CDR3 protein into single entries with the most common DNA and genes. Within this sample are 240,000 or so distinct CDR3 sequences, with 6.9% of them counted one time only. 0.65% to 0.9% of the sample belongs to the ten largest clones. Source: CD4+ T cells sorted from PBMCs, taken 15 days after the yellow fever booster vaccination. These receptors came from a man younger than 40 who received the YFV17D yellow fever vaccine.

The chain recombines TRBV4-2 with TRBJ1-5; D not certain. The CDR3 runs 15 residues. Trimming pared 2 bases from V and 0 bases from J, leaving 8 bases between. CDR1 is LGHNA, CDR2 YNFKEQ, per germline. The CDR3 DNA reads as TGTGCCAGCAGCCAAAGTACGCGTAGCAATCAGCCCCAGCATTTT. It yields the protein CASSQSTRSNQPQHF.

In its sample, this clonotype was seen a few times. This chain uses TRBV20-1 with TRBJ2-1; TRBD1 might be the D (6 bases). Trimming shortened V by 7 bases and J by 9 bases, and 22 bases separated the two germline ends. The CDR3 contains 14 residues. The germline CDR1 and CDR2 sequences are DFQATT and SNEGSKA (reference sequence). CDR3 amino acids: CSVSLNPGVLEQFF. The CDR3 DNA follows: TGCAGTGTTAGTTTGAATCCAGGGGTTCTTGAGCAGTTCTTC.

CDR3 in amino acids: CASSQETSANEQFF. CDR3 sequence (DNA): TGTGCCAGCAGCCAAGAAACGTCAGCCAATGAGCAGTTCTTC. The J gene is TRBJ2-1, the V gene TRBV14; D not certain. The V and J ends lost 0 bases and 6 bases respectively, with 9 bases between them. The germline V gene has CDR1 SGHDN and CDR2 FVKESK. This CDR3 has 14 residues.

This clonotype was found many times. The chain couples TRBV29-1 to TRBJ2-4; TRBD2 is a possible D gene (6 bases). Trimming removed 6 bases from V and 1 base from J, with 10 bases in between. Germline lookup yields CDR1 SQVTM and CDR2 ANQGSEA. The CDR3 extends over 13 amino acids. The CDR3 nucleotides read TGCAGCGTGACAAGCGGGGCCAAAAACATTCAGTACTTC. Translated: CSVTSGAKNIQYF.

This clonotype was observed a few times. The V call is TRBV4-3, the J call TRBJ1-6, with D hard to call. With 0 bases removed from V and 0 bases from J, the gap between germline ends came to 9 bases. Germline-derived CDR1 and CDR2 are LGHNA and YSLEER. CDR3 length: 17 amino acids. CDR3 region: CASSQDRGSSYNSPLHF. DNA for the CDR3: TGCGCCAGCAGCCAAGATCGCGGTAGCTCCTATAATTCACCCCTCCACTTT.

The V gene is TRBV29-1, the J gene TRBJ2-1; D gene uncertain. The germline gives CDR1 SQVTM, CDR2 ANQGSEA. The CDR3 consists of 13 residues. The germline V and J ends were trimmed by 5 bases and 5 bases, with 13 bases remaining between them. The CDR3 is CSVRRVRNNEQFF. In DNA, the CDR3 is TGCAGCGTTCGTAGGGTCCGGAACAATGAGCAGTTCTTC.

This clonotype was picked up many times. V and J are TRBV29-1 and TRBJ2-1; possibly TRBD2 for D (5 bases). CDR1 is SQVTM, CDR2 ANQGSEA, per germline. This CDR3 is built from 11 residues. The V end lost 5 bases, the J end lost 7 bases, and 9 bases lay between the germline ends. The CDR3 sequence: CSVRDFNEQFF. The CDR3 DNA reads TGCAGCGTTCGGGATTTTAATGAGCAGTTCTTC.

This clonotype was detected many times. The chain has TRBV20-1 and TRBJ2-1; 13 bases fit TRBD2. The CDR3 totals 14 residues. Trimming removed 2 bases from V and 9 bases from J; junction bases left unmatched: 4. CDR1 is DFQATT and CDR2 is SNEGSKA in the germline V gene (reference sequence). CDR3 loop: CSARPGLAGLEQFF. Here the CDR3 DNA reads TGCAGTGCTAGACCGGGACTAGCGGGACTTGAGCAGTTCTTC.

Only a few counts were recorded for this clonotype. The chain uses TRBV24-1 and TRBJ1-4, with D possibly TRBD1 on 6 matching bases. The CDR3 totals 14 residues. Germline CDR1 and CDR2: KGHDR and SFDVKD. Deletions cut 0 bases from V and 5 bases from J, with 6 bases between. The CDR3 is CATSDLRGNEKLFF. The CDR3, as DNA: TGTGCCACCAGTGATTTGAGGGGGAATGAAAAACTGTTTTTT.

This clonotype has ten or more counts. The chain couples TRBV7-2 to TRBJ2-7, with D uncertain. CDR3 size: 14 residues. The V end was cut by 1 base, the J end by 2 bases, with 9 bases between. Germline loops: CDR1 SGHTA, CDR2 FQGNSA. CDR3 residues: CASSLVQLAYEQYF. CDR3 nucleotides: TGTGCCAGCAGCTTAGTACAGCTGGCCTACGAGCAGTACTTC.

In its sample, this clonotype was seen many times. CDR3 amino acids: CSASLGQGSEKLFF. Here the CDR3 DNA reads TGCAGTGCTAGTCTTGGACAGGGGAGTGAAAAACTGTTTTTT. The genes are TRBV20-1 and TRBJ1-4; 9 nucleotides line up with TRBD1. V shed 3 bases, J shed 7 bases, and the junction held 6 bases outside the gene matches. The CDR3 has 14 residues. In germline, CDR1 is DFQATT, CDR2 SNEGSKA (reference sequence).

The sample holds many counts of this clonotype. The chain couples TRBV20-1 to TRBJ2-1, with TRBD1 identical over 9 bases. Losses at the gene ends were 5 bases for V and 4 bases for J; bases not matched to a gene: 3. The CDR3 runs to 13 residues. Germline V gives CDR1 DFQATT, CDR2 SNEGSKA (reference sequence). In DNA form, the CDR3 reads TGCAGTGCTTGGGACAGGGCTTACAATGAGCAGTTCTTC. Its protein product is CSAWDRAYNEQFF.

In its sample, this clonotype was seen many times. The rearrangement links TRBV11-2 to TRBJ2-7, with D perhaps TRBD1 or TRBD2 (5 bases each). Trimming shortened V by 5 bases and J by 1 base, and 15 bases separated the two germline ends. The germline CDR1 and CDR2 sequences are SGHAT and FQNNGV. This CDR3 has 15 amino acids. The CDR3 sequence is CASSPGSEWSYEQYF. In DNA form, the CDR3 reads TGTGCCAGCAGCCCAGGGAGCGAATGGTCCTACGAGCAGTACTTC.

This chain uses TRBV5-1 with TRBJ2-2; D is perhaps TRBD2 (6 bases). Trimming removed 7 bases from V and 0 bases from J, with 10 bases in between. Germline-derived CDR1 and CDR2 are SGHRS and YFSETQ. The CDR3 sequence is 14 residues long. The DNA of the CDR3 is TGCGCCAGCGGGACGGGGGCGAACACCGGGGAGCTGTTTTTT. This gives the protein CASGTGANTGELFF. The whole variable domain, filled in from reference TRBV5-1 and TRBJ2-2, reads KAGVTQTPRYLIKTRGQQVTLSCSPISGHRSVSWYQQTPGQGLQFLFEYFSETQRNKGNFPGRFSGRQFSNSRSEMNVSTLELGDSALYLCASGTGANTGELFFGEGSRLTVL.

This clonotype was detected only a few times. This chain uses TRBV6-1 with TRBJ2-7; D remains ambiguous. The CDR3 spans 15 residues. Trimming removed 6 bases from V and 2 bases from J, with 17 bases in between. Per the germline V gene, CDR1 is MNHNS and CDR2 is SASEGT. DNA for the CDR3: TGTGCCAGCAGGCAGAATCAGGTACCCACCTACGAGCAGTACTTC. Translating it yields CASRQNQVPTYEQYF.

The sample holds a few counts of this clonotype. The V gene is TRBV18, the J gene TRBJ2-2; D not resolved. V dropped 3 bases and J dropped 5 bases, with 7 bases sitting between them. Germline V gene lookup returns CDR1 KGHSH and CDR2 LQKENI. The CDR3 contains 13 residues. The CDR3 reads CASSPVSTGELFF. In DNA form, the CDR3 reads TGTGCCAGCTCACCCGTGTCTACCGGGGAGCTGTTTTTT.